Presented here are 30 T cell receptor beta chains from one specimen sequenced in a study of blood T cell repertoires in COVID-19. Using immunoSEQ multiplex PCR, the repertoire was profiled, and TCRdb retains in-frame clones only, with some absent. The sample has approximately 34,000 clones, around 90% seen once. Sequencing was done on a sample of peripheral blood. The source is a man aged 55 to 69 with active COVID-19.

The chain couples TRBV9 to TRBJ2-7; D perhaps matches TRBD1 (6 bases). V lost 0 bases, J lost 0 bases, and 13 bases lay in between. The CDR3 length is 16 residues. Per the germline V gene, CDR1 is SGDLS and CDR2 is YYNGEE. CDR3 loop: CASSVGPTDSSYEQYF. In DNA form, the CDR3 reads TGTGCCAGCAGCGTAGGCCCCACGGACAGCTCCTACGAGCAGTACTTC.

This chain joins TRBV4-3 and TRBJ2-1; D may correspond to TRBD1 or TRBD2 (9 bases each). The CDR3 extends over 17 amino acids. Germline values: CDR1 LGHNA, CDR2 YSLEER. The V end was cut by 4 bases, the J end by 6 bases, with 22 bases between. The CDR3 nucleotides are TGCGCCAGCAGCCGGGACAGGGAACTAGCGGGCCGCAATGAGCAGTTCTTC. This codes for CASSRDRELAGRNEQFF.

In nucleotides, the CDR3 is TGTGCCAGCAGCCACGGAGCTTCTAGCACAGATACGCAGTATTTT. It yields the protein CASSHGASSTDTQYF. The chain combines TRBV7-3 with TRBJ2-3; D remains unclear. The CDR3 runs 15 residues. Trimming removed 5 bases at V and 0 bases at J, with 12 bases between. Germline V gene sequence: CDR1 SGHTA, CDR2 FQGTGA.

The J gene is TRBJ2-7, the V gene TRBV14; tentatively, D is TRBD1 (5 bases). The CDR3 sequence is 12 residues long. Trimming cost V 0 bases and J 6 bases, with 6 bases left between them. Per germline, CDR1 SGHDN and CDR2 FVKESK. CDR3 DNA sequence: TGTGCCAGCAGCCAAGAAAGGGGCGAGCAGTACTTC. Amino acids: CASSQERGEQYF.

A few counts support this clone. V is TRBV3-1 (or the pseudogene TRBV3-2) and J is TRBJ1-3; 8 positions agree with TRBD1. V was pared by 0 bases and J by 4 bases, with 8 bases of the junction left unmatched. Germline assignment: CDR1 LGHDT and CDR2 YNNKEL (reference sequence). This CDR3 contains 17 residues. The CDR3 DNA sequence: TGTGCCAGCAGCCAAGATTTAGGGACAGGAAGGGGAAACACCATATATTTT. Its translation: CASSQDLGTGRGNTIYF.

The rearrangement uses TRBV6-6 and TRBJ2-7; 11 positions match TRBD1. Germline CDR1 and CDR2: MNHNY and SVGAGI (reference sequence). V lost 7 bases to trimming and J lost 1 base; unmatched junction nucleotides: 9. This CDR3 region has 16 residues. The CDR3 region has the DNA TGTGCCAGCACCCCAGGGGGACAGGGGGGGTCCTACGAGCAGTACTTC. Protein product: CASTPGGQGGSYEQYF.

DNA for the CDR3: TGCGCCAGCAGCCAAGAGAGCGGGTACTCCTACGAGCAGTACTTC. Its translation: CASSQESGYSYEQYF. This sequence joins TRBV4-1 and TRBJ2-7; D is perhaps TRBD2 (6 bases). V lost 0 bases and J 0 bases, leaving 9 bases between the germline ends. The length of the CDR3 is 15 residues. Germline V gives CDR1 MGHRA, CDR2 YSYEKL.

The V and J genes are TRBV6-5 and TRBJ2-7; D perhaps matches TRBD1 (5 bases). Trimming shortened V by 6 bases and J by 3 bases, and 18 bases separated the two germline ends. CDR1 MNHEY and CDR2 SVGAGI come from the germline V gene. The CDR3 extends over 15 amino acids. CDR3 in DNA: TGTGCCAGCAGCGTAACAGGAAACTTGGACTACGAGCAGTACTTC. Translating it yields CASSVTGNLDYEQYF.

This chain joins TRBV5-6 and TRBJ2-3; D is unclear. Per the germline V gene, CDR1 is SGHDT and CDR2 is YYEEEE. The CDR3 contains 11 residues. The ends were cut back, 3 bases at V and 7 bases at J, with 6 bases in the middle. The CDR3 nucleotides read TGTGCCAGCAGCTCAGTGAATACGCAGTATTTT. This codes for CASSSVNTQYF.

V and J are TRBV7-8 and TRBJ2-1, with no clear D. Per germline, CDR1 SGHVS and CDR2 FQNEAQ. The CDR3 runs to 12 residues. V was cut by 5 bases and J by 5 bases, with 7 bases left in between. As DNA, the CDR3 is TGTGCCAGCAGCCTCGGAGACAATGAGCAGTTCTTC. This codes for CASSLGDNEQFF.

The chain is built from TRBV21-1 and TRBJ1-5; the listed D gene, TRBD1, was not tested against the DNA. TRBV21-1 is reported as a pseudogene. CDR3 length equals 20 residues. CDR3 amino acids: CASSPKGSDRPPRGNQPQHF. In DNA, the CDR3 is TGTGCCAGCAGTCCAAAGGGATCCGACAGGCCACCGCGGGGCAATCAGCCCCAGCATTTT.

This sequence joins TRBV5-6 and TRBJ2-1; D is uncertain. The V gene's germline CDR1 is SGHDT and CDR2 YYEEEE. V lost 2 bases, J lost 8 bases, and 5 bases lay in between. The CDR3 runs 11 residues. Written as DNA, the CDR3 is TGTGCCAGCAGCTTCGCGGATGAGCAGTTCTTC. It specifies CASSFADEQFF.

The CDR3 loop reads CSASRVYNEQFF. For the CDR3, the DNA is TGCAGTGCTAGTCGCGTTTACAATGAGCAGTTCTTC. The chain employs TRBV20-1 and TRBJ2-1; D is unclear. This CDR3 region has 12 residues. Germline V gives CDR1 DFQATT, CDR2 SNEGSKA (reference sequence). Trimming took off 3 bases at V and 4 bases at J, with 7 bases between the two ends.

The gene calls are TRBV7-2 and TRBJ2-2; 9 nucleotides align to TRBD2. The CDR3 loop spans 14 amino acids. J lost 7 bases, V lost 5 bases, and 5 bases had no gene match. Germline V gene sequence: CDR1 SGHTA, CDR2 FQGNSA. The CDR3: CASSHLAGSGELFF. In DNA, the CDR3 is TGTGCCAGCAGCCACCTAGCGGGAAGCGGGGAGCTGTTTTTT.

This chain joins TRBV2 and TRBJ2-7, with a possible D match to TRBD1 (5 bases). The CDR3 runs 14 residues. Between the trimmed V and J ends, which lost 7 bases and 2 bases, there was a span of 15 bases. CDR1 SNHLY and CDR2 FYNNEI come from the germline V gene. The CDR3 protein is CASMRQGGTYEQYF. In DNA form, the CDR3 reads TGTGCCAGCATGAGGCAGGGTGGAACCTACGAGCAGTACTTC. Based on the CDR3 plus reference TRBV2 and TRBJ2-7, the full variable domain is EPEVTQTPSHQVTQMGQEVILRCVPISNHLYFYWYRQILGQKVEFLVSFYNNEISEKSEIFDDQFSVERPDGSNFTLKIRSTKLEDSAMYFCASMRQGGTYEQYFGPGTRLTVT.

The rearrangement links TRBV4-3 to TRBJ2-2; D uncertain. Germline CDR1 LGHNA, CDR2 YSLEER. This CDR3 is built from 15 residues. Trimming shortened V by 0 bases and J by 5 bases, and 10 bases separated the two germline ends. The DNA for the CDR3 is TGCGCCAGCAGCCAAGACAGACTCCAAACCGGGGAGCTGTTTTTT. Its protein is CASSQDRLQTGELFF.

The V call is TRBV5-1, the J call TRBJ2-1; TRBD2 matches 9 bases. The CDR3 is 14 amino acids. Trimming at V came to 1 base and at J to 6 bases, leaving 2 bases not matched to a gene. The germline CDR1 and CDR2 sequences are SGHRS and YFSETQ. The CDR3 sequence: CASSLTLAGNEQFF. The CDR3 coding sequence is TGCGCCAGCAGCTTGACACTAGCGGGCAATGAGCAGTTCTTC.

The chain joins TRBV4-3 to TRBJ2-3; 11 nucleotides line up with TRBD2. Germline CDR1 and CDR2: LGHNA and YSLEER. The CDR3 runs to 16 residues. The V segment lost 3 bases and the J segment 5 bases; nucleotides outside the gene matches: 7. The CDR3 nucleotides read TGCGCCAGCAGCCACCATAGCGGGGGGGCCGTAGATACGCAGTATTTT. It translates to CASSHHSGGAVDTQYF.

The V call is TRBV6-6, the J call TRBJ1-5; D is possibly TRBD1 (6 bases). The germline CDR1 and CDR2 sequences are MNHNY and SVGAGI (reference sequence). The CDR3 extends over 14 amino acids. Deletions cut 6 bases from V and 7 bases from J, with 16 bases between. The DNA of the CDR3 is TGTGCCAGCAGGACCCAGCAGGGGCAGCAGCCCCAGCATTTT. This encodes CASRTQQGQQPQHF.

This chain connects TRBV6-5 to TRBJ2-1; 8 nucleotides align to TRBD2. The length of the CDR3 is 15 residues. Germline V gene sequence: CDR1 MNHEY, CDR2 SVGAGI. V trimming: 5 bases; J trimming: 1 base; junction bases outside the gene matches: 4. As DNA, the CDR3 is TGTGCCAGCAGTCGGGAGGGCCGGTCCTACAATGAGCAGTTCTTC. Translation: CASSREGRSYNEQFF.

This clone has a handful of counts. The chain links TRBV30 to TRBJ1-6, with D unresolved. The CDR3 is 13 residues long. Trimming took 7 bases from V and 10 from J, leaving 17 bases between them. Germline V gene sequence: CDR1 GTSNPN, CDR2 SVGIG (reference sequence). The CDR3 nucleotides are TGTGCCTCGGCACGGGGTAAGGGATCACCCCTCCACTTT. Translated, it gives CASARGKGSPLHF.

J is TRBJ2-1 and V is TRBV11-2; TRBD2 matches 13 bases. The germline V gene encodes CDR1 SGHAT and CDR2 FQNNGV. The CDR3 loop spans 17 amino acids. Trimming cost V 1 base and J 10 bases; bases outside gene matches: 10. The CDR3 coding sequence is TGTGCCAGCAGCTTAGCGAGGACTAGCGGGGGTTTTGGGGAGCAGTTCTTC. Its protein is CASSLARTSGGFGEQFF.

Concerning this clone: Other DNA sequences of this sample code for an identical CDR3. The rearrangement joins TRBV12-3 or TRBV12-4 to TRBJ2-5; tentatively, D is TRBD1 (6 bases). This CDR3 spans 13 amino acids. V was cut by 4 bases and J by 2 bases, with 8 bases left in between. CDR3 protein: CASSSGVQETQYF. Written as DNA, the CDR3 is TGTGCCAGCAGTTCAGGGGTACAAGAGACCCAGTACTTC.

The chain employs TRBV27 and TRBJ2-6; 10 bases agree with TRBD1. In germline, CDR1 is MNHEY, CDR2 SMNVEV (reference sequence). There are 16 residues in the CDR3. After removal of 8 bases from V and 4 bases from J, the junction contained 8 bases not matched to a gene. This CDR3 reads CASGRTGGGGANVLTF. As DNA, the CDR3 is TGTGCCAGCGGGCGGACAGGGGGGGGAGGGGCCAACGTCCTGACTTTC.

The chain carries TRBV6-5 and TRBJ2-7, with TRBD1 matching 9 bases. The CDR3 runs 14 residues. Germline V gene lookup returns CDR1 MNHEY and CDR2 SVGAGI. The junction had 8 bases not matched to a gene; V was cut back by 7 bases and J by 4 bases. In DNA form, the CDR3 reads TGTGCCAGCAAAACCGGGACAGGGAGATACGAGCAGTACTTC. Translation: CASKTGTGRYEQYF.

The CDR3 loop reads CASSLGQPQHF. As DNA, the CDR3 is TGTGCCAGCAGCCTAGGTCAGCCCCAGCATTTT. The chain carries TRBV12-3 or TRBV12-4 and TRBJ1-5; D gene unclear. V was shortened by 6 bases and J by 6 bases, with 6 bases between the two germline ends. CDR3 size: 11 residues.

In this sample, this clone turned up a few times. V usage is TRBV27 and J usage is TRBJ1-1; tentative D call: TRBD1 (6 bases). The CDR3 totals 14 residues. The V and J ends lost 5 bases and 2 bases respectively, with 12 bases between them. Germline V gives CDR1 MNHEY, CDR2 SMNVEV (reference sequence). This chain's CDR3 is CASSPLQGNTEAFF. CDR3 sequence (DNA): TGTGCCAGCAGTCCCCTACAGGGTAACACTGAAGCTTTCTTT.

The rearrangement uses TRBV7-9 and TRBJ2-4, with D possibly being TRBD2 (7 bases). CDR1 and CDR2 from the germline V gene are SEHNR and FQNEAQ (reference sequence). V lost 5 bases and J lost 8, with 16 bases in between. The CDR3 loop spans 14 amino acids. CDR3 protein: CASSQGGGQDIQYF. In DNA form, the CDR3 reads TGTGCCAGCAGCCAGGGCGGGGGCCAGGACATTCAGTACTTC.

V is TRBV18 and J is TRBJ2-7; 8 bases map to TRBD1. V lost 0 bases to trimming and J lost 6 bases; unmatched junction nucleotides: 7. This CDR3 contains 15 residues. In germline, CDR1 is KGHSH, CDR2 LQKENI. The CDR3 sequence is CASSPPSTGGGEQYF. The CDR3 coding sequence is TGTGCCAGCTCACCACCTAGTACAGGGGGTGGCGAGCAGTACTTC.

V and J are TRBV6-5 and TRBJ2-7; TRBD2 aligns across 9 bases. Germline assignment: CDR1 MNHEY and CDR2 SVGAGI. The CDR3 is 13 amino acids. Trimming removed 7 bases from V and 2 bases from J; junction bases left unmatched: 3. CDR3 in amino acids: CASTGGGAYEQYF. The CDR3 region has the DNA TGTGCCAGCACTGGCGGGGGGGCCTACGAGCAGTACTTC.